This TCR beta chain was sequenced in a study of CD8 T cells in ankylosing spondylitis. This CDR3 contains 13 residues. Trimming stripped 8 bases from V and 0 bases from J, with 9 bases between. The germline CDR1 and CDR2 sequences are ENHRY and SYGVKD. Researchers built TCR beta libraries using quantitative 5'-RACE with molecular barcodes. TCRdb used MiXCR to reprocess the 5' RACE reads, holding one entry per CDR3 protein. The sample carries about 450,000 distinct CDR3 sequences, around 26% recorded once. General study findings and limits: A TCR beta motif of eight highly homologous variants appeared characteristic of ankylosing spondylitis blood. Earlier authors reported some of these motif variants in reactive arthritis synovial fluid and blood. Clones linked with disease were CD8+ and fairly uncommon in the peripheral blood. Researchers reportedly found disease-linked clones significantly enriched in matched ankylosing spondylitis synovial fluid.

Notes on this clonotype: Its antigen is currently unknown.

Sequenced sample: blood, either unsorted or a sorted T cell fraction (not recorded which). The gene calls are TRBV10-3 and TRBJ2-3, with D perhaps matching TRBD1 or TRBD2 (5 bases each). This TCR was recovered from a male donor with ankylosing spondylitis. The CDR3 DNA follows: TGTGCCATCCGGGACGGCAGCACAGATACGCAGTATTTT. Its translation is CAIRDGSTDTQYF.